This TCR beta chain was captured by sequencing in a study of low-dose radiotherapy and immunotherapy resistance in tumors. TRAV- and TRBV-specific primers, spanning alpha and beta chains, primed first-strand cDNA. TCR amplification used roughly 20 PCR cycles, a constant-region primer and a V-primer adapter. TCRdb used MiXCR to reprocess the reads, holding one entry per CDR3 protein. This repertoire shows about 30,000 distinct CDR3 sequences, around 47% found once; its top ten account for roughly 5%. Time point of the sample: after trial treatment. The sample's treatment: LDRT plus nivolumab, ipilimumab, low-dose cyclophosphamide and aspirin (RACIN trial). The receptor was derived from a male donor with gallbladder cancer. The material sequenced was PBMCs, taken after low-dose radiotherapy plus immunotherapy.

CDR3 loop: CASSPGSEQYF. CDR3 nucleotide sequence: TGTGCCAGCAGCCCGGGGAGCGAGCAGTACTTC. This chain joins TRBV7-9 and TRBJ2-7, with D tentatively TRBD2 (5 bases). The CDR3 has 11 residues. V dropped 5 bases and J dropped 6 bases, with 8 bases sitting between them. CDR1 and CDR2 (germline): SEHNR, FQNEAQ (reference sequence).